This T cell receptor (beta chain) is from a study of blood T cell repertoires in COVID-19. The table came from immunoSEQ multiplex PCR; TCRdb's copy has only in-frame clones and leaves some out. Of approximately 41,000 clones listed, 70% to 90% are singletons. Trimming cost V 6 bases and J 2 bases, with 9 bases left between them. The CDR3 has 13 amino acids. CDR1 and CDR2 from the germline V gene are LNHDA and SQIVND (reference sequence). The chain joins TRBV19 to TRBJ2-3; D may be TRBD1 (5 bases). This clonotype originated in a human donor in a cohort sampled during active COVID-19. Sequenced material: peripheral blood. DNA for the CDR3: TGTGCCAGTAGAAGACAGTCCACAGATACGCAGTATTTT. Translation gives CASRRQSTDTQYF.